This TCR beta chain is drawn from a study of blood T cell repertoires in COVID-19. About the research overall: PBMCs, B-cell-depleted T cells, or T cells were the source of the cDNA or gDNA that made up the material.

As originally analysed: Scientists estimated how many nucleated cells there were by amplifying reference gene primers. Generated by immunoSEQ multiplex PCR, the TCRdb table keeps only in-frame clones and is missing some. V and J calls plus clone size are reproduced from that table; the DNA served to infer D and trimming. The table has about 170,000 clones, 84% seen once. The CDR3 sequence is 15 residues long. CDR1 is MNHEY, CDR2 SVGAGI, per germline. The V segment lost 3 bases and the J segment 6 bases; nucleotides outside the gene matches: 10. The sequenced material came from peripheral blood. The chain uses TRBV6-5 and TRBJ2-7; 8 nucleotides match TRBD1. The receptor was derived from a human donor with acute or convalescent COVID-19. The donor label of this sample is uncertain. The CDR3 is CASSYSRTGTAEQYF. The CDR3, as DNA: TGTGCCAGCAGTTATAGCCGGACAGGGACCGCCGAGCAGTACTTC.